The subject of this entry is one TCR beta chain. The antigen remains unidentified. Each CDR3 protein gets one entry after TCRdb re-called the RT-PCR reads with MiXCR. The sample lists approximately 500,000 distinct CDR3 sequences; over 10% were seen once. This sample is drawn from a study of response to subunit inactivated influenza vaccine. Findings and limits, study-wide: The authors put forward the suggestion that each seasonal influenza vaccination may bring in only a limited number of new T cells.

Germline assignment: CDR1 SGHAT and CDR2 FQNNGV. The V end was cut by 1 base, the J end by 7 bases, with 17 bases between. CDR3 length equals 17 residues. The sample in question was PBMCs from blood, obtained more than 35 days after vaccination. The sequence derives from a man between 50 and 59 years old who received an inactivated influenza vaccine. The gene calls are TRBV11-2 and TRBJ1-6; D gene unclear. CDR3 in DNA: TGTGCCAGCAGCTTAGGTGCCAACCTCCTCGGGAATTCACCCCTCCACTTT. Its protein is CASSLGANLLGNSPLHF.